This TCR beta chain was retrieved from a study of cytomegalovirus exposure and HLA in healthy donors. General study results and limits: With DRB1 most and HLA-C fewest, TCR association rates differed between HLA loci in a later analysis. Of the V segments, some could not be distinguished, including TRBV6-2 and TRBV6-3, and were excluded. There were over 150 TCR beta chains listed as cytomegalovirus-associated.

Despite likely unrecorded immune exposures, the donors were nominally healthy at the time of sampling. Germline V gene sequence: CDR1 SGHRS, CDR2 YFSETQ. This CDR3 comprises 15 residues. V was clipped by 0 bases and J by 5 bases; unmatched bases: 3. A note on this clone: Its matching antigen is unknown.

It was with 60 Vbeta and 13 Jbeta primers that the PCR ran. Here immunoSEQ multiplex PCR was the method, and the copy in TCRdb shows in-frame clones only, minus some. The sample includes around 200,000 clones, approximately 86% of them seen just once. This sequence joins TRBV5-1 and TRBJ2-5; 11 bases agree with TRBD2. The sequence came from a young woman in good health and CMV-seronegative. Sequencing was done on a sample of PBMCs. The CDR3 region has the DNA TGCGCCAGCAGCTTGGCGACTAGCGGGGTTGAGACCCAGTACTTC. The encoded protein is CASSLATSGVETQYF.